This TCR beta chain originates from a study of T cell responses to AZD1222 COVID-19 vaccine. General study results and limits: Donor demographics were predominantly white British with a female majority; clonal diversity may be underestimated. The breadth and depth of Spike-specific TCRs increased once two AZD1222 doses had been given. Just a handful of AZD1222 recipients tested seropositive at baseline.

With regard to this clone: Its target is not known.

Germline values: CDR1 SNHLY, CDR2 FYNNEI. This CDR3 has 15 residues. The ends were cut back, 2 bases at V and 7 bases at J, with 17 bases in the middle. The table came from immunoSEQ multiplex PCR; TCRdb's copy has only in-frame clones and leaves some out. Of 100,000 or so clones listed, approximately 86% are singletons. The chain links TRBV2 to TRBJ1-2; weak D call: TRBD1 (5 bases). This clonotype originated in an adult in good health. Specimen: peripheral blood, collected on day 0 of AZD1222 vaccination. The CDR3 protein is CASSELRTSSRGYTF. The CDR3 DNA follows: TGTGCCAGCAGTGAACTCAGGACAAGTTCGCGTGGCTACACCTTC.